Listed below are T cell receptor beta chains from one sample, sequenced in a study of blood T cell repertoires in COVID-19. This table comes from immunoSEQ multiplex PCR, and its TCRdb copy is limited to in-frame clones, with some not included. This table holds just over 150,000 clones, over 75% found once. Sample: PBMCs or T cells enriched from blood (not recorded which). The source is a woman in her forties or fifties who had recovered from COVID-19. CDR3s include the opening cysteine and the closing phenylalanine or tryptophan.

v_call cdr3_aa
TRBV7-2 CASSPTRTGVEKLFF
TRBV19 CASSMVGFTDTQYF
TRBV5-1 CASSLMRQEGEQYF
TRBV5-6 CASSLEGQGSNEQYF
TRBV11-3 CASSSGQGDTGELFF
TRBV18 CASSTRLAGDQETQYF
TRBV27 CASSSHRGGEKLFF
TRBV6-2/TRBV6-3 CASSNRDRGRDEQYF
TRBV4-2 CASSPRTSGGAGPYEQYF
TRBV19 CASSMTSGGTYEQFF
TRBV27 CASSYLTGNYGYTF
TRBV3-1/TRBV3-2 CASSHRNSGELFF
TRBV5-1 CASSFSTGQGQETQYF
TRBV18 CASSPRDTGKNEQFF
TRBV7-8 CASSLAGMRDRVF
TRBV5-4 CASRPRGRYNEQFF
TRBV19 CASRGRDRIDYGYTF
TRBV5-4 CASSFRGDYEQYF
TRBV5-1 CASSLEPGHPIYEQYF
TRBV19 CASKGWGTPNSPLHF
TRBV5-4 CASSLGGGVGYYGYTF
TRBV3-1/TRBV3-2 CASSLRGAGKETQYF
TRBV5-1 CASSFSGQTYEQYF
TRBV5-4 CASTPGGGTQETQYF
TRBV30 CAWSPGQGWTNEKLFF
TRBV7-2 CASSHSGTGFSYEQYF
TRBV18 CASSRNRDRGETQYF
TRBV2 CASRPTADNEQFF
TRBV14 CASSQPTGLAGGNNEQFF
TRBV5-1 CASSLALRTVKQTGELFF
TRBV3-1/TRBV3-2 CASRSDRGQFVEGNTIYF
TRBV12-3/TRBV12-4 CASKPNRGTEAFF
TRBV7-2 CASSLPGHHTEAFF
TRBV4-1 CASSPEVRSPLHF
TRBV7-3 CASSPDPGDTQYF
TRBV5-4 CASSPTGGPSRYGYTF
TRBV5-1 CASSLRSGVSTDTQYF
TRBV6-5 CASRDGRETNYGYTF
TRBV5-5 CASSPDYMNTEAFF
TRBV6-4 CASSAPGRGTGNTIYF
TRBV6-5 CASKGQNTDTQYF
TRBV19 CASSMVGQGNTEAFF
TRBV9 CASSASGGYNEQFF
TRBV19 CASRGRATGLTEAFF
TRBV19 CASSIGSEQFF
TRBV7-8 CASSSTYSDTQYF
TRBV6-5 CASSFPGGASTEAFF
TRBV5-6 CASSSTGGYTF
TRBV12-5 CASGLVVGQGGNTIYF